The 22 T cell receptor beta chains below come from one sample, sequenced in a study of response to subunit inactivated influenza vaccine (dated by TCRdb to 2016 to 2018). Libraries came from RT-PCR. Sequencing was performed on an Illumina HiSeq 2500. TCRdb's own reprocessing of the public reads used fastp at Q25 and MiXCR and kept productive beta chains. All rows with the same CDR3 protein become a single entry with the most common DNA and genes. For this sample the table gives 500,000 to 600,000 distinct CDR3 sequences, of which about 11% were detected only once. The ten largest account for 9.5% to 11% of the sample. The same specimen was also included in a second study, on T cells expressing NK-cell markers. The second study, in turn, reports: TCR beta cDNA libraries were made by 5'RACE template switching that added a universal primer site and unique molecular identifiers.

The input for sequencing was PBMCs from blood, taken on the day of vaccination. All receptors come from a man aged 50 to 60 who received an inactivated influenza vaccine. Donor details come from another sample of the same person, matched by shared clones.

This clonotype has only a few counts. The CDR3: CASSLVVFGGTNTGELFF. CDR3 DNA: TGTGCCAGCAGCTTAGTGGTTTTCGGGGGAACGAACACCGGGGAGCTGTTTTTT. The chain carries TRBV11-2 and TRBJ2-2, with D tentatively TRBD2 (6 bases). The CDR3 spans 18 residues. The V and J ends lost 1 base and 0 bases respectively, with 15 bases between them. CDR1 and CDR2 from the germline V gene are SGHAT and FQNNGV.

This clonotype has ten or more counts. The chain couples TRBV28 to TRBJ2-3; D gene uncertain. Trimming left V 3 bases short and J 7 bases short, with 8 bases between. The CDR3 is made up of 12 amino acids. Germline V lookup: CDR1 MDHEN, CDR2 SYDVKM. The CDR3 region has the DNA TGTGCCAGCAGTTTTAGTGGTAATACGCAGTATTTT. It yields the protein CASSFSGNTQYF.

J is TRBJ2-5 and V is TRBV12-3 or TRBV12-4, with D perhaps TRBD1 (6 bases). This CDR3 has 14 amino acids. V was pared by 5 bases and J by 1 base, with 11 bases between. Here the CDR3 reads CASSPGHAQETQYF. The DNA of the CDR3 is TGTGCCAGCAGTCCGGGACACGCCCAAGAGACCCAGTACTTC.

This chain links TRBV20-1 with TRBJ2-1; 11 bases agree with TRBD2. Germline V gene sequence: CDR1 DFQATT, CDR2 SNEGSKA (reference sequence). V was clipped by 6 bases and J by 12 bases; unmatched bases: 10. There are 13 residues in the CDR3. The CDR3 region is CSASGLADLGQFF. For the CDR3, the DNA is TGCAGTGCCTCGGGACTAGCGGACCTTGGGCAGTTCTTC.

The genes are TRBV5-1 and TRBJ2-5, with D maybe TRBD1 (6 bases). V was cut by 0 bases and J by 3 bases, with 9 bases left in between. Germline V gene data show CDR1 as SGHRS and CDR2 as YFSETQ. The CDR3 contains 14 residues. The CDR3 reads CASSLGTGKETQYF. The CDR3 region has the DNA TGCGCCAGCAGCTTGGGCACAGGGAAAGAGACCCAGTACTTC.

This sequence joins TRBV4-3 and TRBJ2-6; D unresolved. V lost 1 base to trimming and J lost 0 bases, with 13 bases between them. The germline V gene has CDR1 LGHNA and CDR2 YSLEER. This CDR3 is 18 amino acids long. The CDR3 sequence is CASSQVPTRFSGANVLTF. Here the CDR3 DNA reads TGCGCCAGCAGCCAAGTGCCAACACGATTCTCTGGGGCCAACGTCCTGACTTTC.

This clonotype was picked up many times. This sequence joins TRBV9 and TRBJ2-1, with 9 nucleotides matching TRBD2. V was clipped by 0 bases and J by 9 bases; unmatched bases: 10. The CDR3 is made up of 16 amino acids. Germline CDR1 and CDR2: SGDLS and YYNGEE. As DNA, the CDR3 is TGTGCCAGCAGCGTAGCAGGCGGGAGGGAAGGAGGTGAGCAGTTCTTC. It yields the protein CASSVAGGREGGEQFF.

This clonotype has a count of ten or more. The chain links TRBV20-1 to TRBJ2-2; no firm D call. CDR1 is DFQATT and CDR2 is SNEGSKA in the germline V gene (reference sequence). V lost 3 bases, J lost 0 bases, and 11 bases lay in between. The length of the CDR3 is 15 residues. The CDR3 region has the DNA TGCAGTGCTAGGGTTTCTGGGACGAACACCGGGGAGCTGTTTTTT. Translated, it gives CSARVSGTNTGELFF.

The rearrangement uses TRBV10-3 and TRBJ2-2; 9 nucleotides align to TRBD2. Per the germline V gene, CDR1 is ENHRY and CDR2 is SYGVKD. V lost 4 bases to trimming and J lost 6 bases; unmatched junction nucleotides: 15. The CDR3 sequence is 18 residues long. The CDR3 is CAISVKSPGTSSSGELFF. CDR3 coding DNA: TGTGCCATCAGTGTAAAGAGTCCCGGGACTAGCTCTTCCGGGGAGCTGTTTTTT.

This clonotype was recorded many times. The rearrangement joins TRBV19 to TRBJ2-1; no clear D gene. V gave up 4 bases and J gave up 6 bases, with 4 bases separating them. Germline V gives CDR1 LNHDA, CDR2 SQIVND (reference sequence). The CDR3 has 11 amino acids. The CDR3 nucleotides are TGTGCCAGTAGTAAAGTCAATGAGCAGTTCTTC. It codes for CASSKVNEQFF.

This clonotype was observed a few times. The V gene is TRBV6-2 or TRBV6-3, the J gene TRBJ2-1, with 8 positions matching TRBD2. Germline values: CDR1 MNHEY, CDR2 SVGEGT. With 5 bases clipped from V and 1 base from J, the junction kept 7 bases outside the gene matches. CDR3 length: 16 residues. CDR3: CASSPRTSLSYNEQFF. The CDR3 DNA reads TGTGCCAGCAGTCCACGGACTAGCTTGTCCTACAATGAGCAGTTCTTC.

This clonotype was found many times. The CDR3 bases are TGCGCCAGCAACAAGGGACTAGCGGTTACCGCGAACACCGGGGAGCTGTTTTTT. It specifies CASNKGLAVTANTGELFF. The genes are TRBV5-1 and TRBJ2-2, with 11 bases lining up with TRBD2. The CDR3 runs 18 residues. The J segment lost 0 bases and the V segment lost 6 bases, leaving 10 bases of the junction unmatched. Germline V gene sequence: CDR1 SGHRS, CDR2 YFSETQ. Full variable domain (missing parts from reference TRBV5-1 and TRBJ2-2): KAGVTQTPRYLIKTRGQQVTLSCSPISGHRSVSWYQQTPGQGLQFLFEYFSETQRNKGNFPGRFSGRQFSNSRSEMNVSTLELGDSALYLCASNKGLAVTANTGELFFGEGSRLTVL.

This clonotype showed up just a few times. J is TRBJ2-1 and V is TRBV7-2, with D tentatively TRBD2 (6 bases). V gave up 1 base and J gave up 9 bases, with 16 bases separating them. The CDR3 is made up of 15 amino acids. Germline CDR1 and CDR2: SGHTA and FQGNSA. The CDR3: CASSLGVMGSGEQFF. CDR3 coding DNA: TGTGCCAGCAGCTTAGGGGTGATGGGTAGCGGTGAGCAGTTCTTC.

The chain couples TRBV13 to TRBJ2-4; D is perhaps TRBD1 (5 bases). CDR1 and CDR2 (germline): PRHDT, FYEKMQ (reference sequence). The V end was cut by 2 bases, the J end by 5 bases, with 19 bases between. There are 17 residues in the CDR3. CDR3 sequence reads: CASSLIGGFKGQNIQYF. The DNA of the CDR3 is TGTGCCAGCAGCTTAATCGGCGGATTCAAGGGGCAAAACATTCAGTACTTC. The variable domain in full, completed from reference TRBV13 and TRBJ2-4, reads AAGVIQSPRHLIKEKRETATLKCYPIPRHDTVYWYQQGPGQDPQFLISFYEKMQSDKGSIPDRFSAQQFSDYHSELNMSSLELGDSALYFCASSLIGGFKGQNIQYFGAGTRLSVL.

This clonotype was found a few times. The rearrangement links TRBV20-1 to TRBJ2-5, with 8 bases matching TRBD2. Germline trimming cut 6 bases from V and 1 base from J; bases unmatched to any gene: 13. Germline CDR1 and CDR2: DFQATT and SNEGSKA (reference sequence). CDR3 length: 16 amino acids. The CDR3 protein is CSAPIMGGRLQETQYF. As DNA, the CDR3 is TGCAGTGCCCCAATAATGGGCGGGAGGCTCCAAGAGACCCAGTACTTC.

This clonotype was observed a handful of times. J is TRBJ2-2 and V is TRBV20-1; D is unclear. The CDR3 totals 11 residues. Per germline, CDR1 DFQATT and CDR2 SNEGSKA (reference sequence). V was shortened by 5 bases and J by 6 bases, with 7 bases between the two germline ends. For the CDR3, the DNA is TGCAGTGCTCGGGTGGCCGGGGAGCTGTTTTTT. Translated: CSARVAGELFF.

This clonotype was counted between two and nine times. This chain uses TRBV12-3 or TRBV12-4 with TRBJ2-7; D gene ambiguous. V shed 4 bases and J shed 7 bases, with 11 bases lying between them. CDR3 length: 12 residues. The CDR3 sequence is CASSSAPSEQYF. The CDR3 DNA is TGTGCCAGCAGTTCTGCCCCATCAGAGCAGTACTTC.

Only a few counts were recorded for this clonotype. The chain has TRBV7-8 and TRBJ1-6, with a tentative D call TRBD1 (5 bases). V shed 3 bases and J shed 15 bases, with 9 bases lying between them. CDR1 and CDR2 from the germline V gene are SGHVS and FQNEAQ. This CDR3 has 11 amino acids. In DNA, the CDR3 is TGTGCCAGCAGCTTCGGGACGATCCTCCACTTT. Translated, it gives CASSFGTILHF.

This clonotype is a singleton in its sample. CDR3 sequence: CATSSYYGYTF. The CDR3 nucleotides are TGTGCCACCAGCTCGTACTATGGCTACACCTTC. The chain is built from TRBV12-3 or TRBV12-4 and TRBJ1-2, with D hard to call. This CDR3 region has 11 residues. V lost 10 bases and J lost 3, with 9 bases in between.

This clonotype was recorded many times. The V gene is TRBV28, the J gene TRBJ1-6; TRBD1 is a possible D gene (6 bases). V was shortened by 3 bases and J by 13 bases, with 10 bases between the two germline ends. The CDR3 sequence is 12 residues long. Germline V gives CDR1 MDHEN, CDR2 SYDVKM. The CDR3 nucleotides are TGTGCCAGCAGTTTGCCGAGGGGGCCCCTCCACTTT. As protein: CASSLPRGPLHF. The full variable domain, completed using reference TRBV28 and TRBJ1-6, is DVKVTQSSRYLVKRTGEKVFLECVQDMDHENMFWYRQDPGLGLRLIYFSYDVKMKEKGDIPEGYSVSREKKERFSLILESASTNQTSMYLCASSLPRGPLHFGNGTRLTVT.

The chain employs TRBV5-1 and TRBJ2-3; 13 nucleotides align to TRBD2. CDR1 is SGHRS, CDR2 YFSETQ, per germline. This CDR3 comprises 16 residues. V lost 4 bases and J lost 7; bases outside the gene matches: 9. CDR3 region: CASSGGLAGVGNTQYF. CDR3 DNA sequence: TGCGCCAGCAGCGGAGGACTAGCGGGAGTCGGAAATACGCAGTATTTT.

This clonotype showed up many times. The V gene is TRBV3-1, the J gene TRBJ2-2, with 8 bases lining up with TRBD1. Germline-derived CDR1 and CDR2 are LGHDT and YNNKEL (reference sequence). The ends lost 8 bases at V and 1 base at J; junction bases unmatched: 3. The CDR3 consists of 14 residues. This chain's CDR3 is CASFGQGNTGELFF. CDR3 bases: TGTGCCAGCTTCGGACAGGGGAACACCGGGGAGCTGTTTTTT.